The 8 T cell receptor beta chains below come from one sample, sequenced in a study of blood T cell repertoires in COVID-19. TCRdb keeps only in-frame clones here, not all; method: immunoSEQ multiplex PCR. The repertoire holds approximately 290,000 clones, 89% seen once, with roughly an eighth in the top ten. Source material: peripheral blood. The receptors shown here come from a woman aged 55-69 years with acute or convalescent COVID-19.

The gene calls are TRBV21-1 and TRBJ1-1; the DNA was not used to check the table's D call, TRBD1. TRBV21-1 is flagged as a pseudogene. The CDR3 has 15 residues. The CDR3 loop is CASTRKGARSTEAFF. The CDR3 DNA sequence: TGTGCCAGCACCAGGAAGGGGGCGAGAAGCACTGAAGCTTTCTTT.

The chain carries TRBV5-1 and TRBJ2-3; 9 nucleotides match TRBD1. J was trimmed by 8 bases and V by 3 bases; bases with no gene match: 7. The germline CDR1 and CDR2 sequences are SGHRS and YFSETQ. This CDR3 comprises 14 residues. The CDR3 coding sequence is TGCGCCAGCAGCTCGGACAGGGGCGCAGGTACGCAGTATTTT. Its protein is CASSSDRGAGTQYF.

This sequence joins TRBV15 and TRBJ2-3; TRBD2 matches 8 bases. Unmatched junction bases numbered 11, after V lost 5 bases and J lost 4 bases. The CDR3 runs to 16 residues. Germline CDR1 reads LNHNV; CDR2 reads YYDKDF (reference sequence). CDR3 sequence: CATSFMAGGPADTQYF. The CDR3 DNA reads as TGTGCCACCAGCTTTATGGCGGGAGGCCCCGCAGATACGCAGTATTTT. The full variable domain, in which reference TRBV15 and TRBJ2-3 provide the parts outside the CDR3, is DAMVIQNPRYQVTQFGKPVTLSCSQTLNHNVMYWYQQKSSQAPKLLFHYYDKDFNNEADTPDNFQSRRPNTSFCFLDIRSPGLGDTAMYLCATSFMAGGPADTQYFGPGTRLTVL.

The CDR3 region is CASSYGGTGYNEQFF. The CDR3 region has the DNA TGTGCCAGCAGTTACGGTGGGACAGGCTACAATGAGCAGTTCTTC. This chain joins TRBV6-2 or TRBV6-3 and TRBJ2-1; 8 bases map to TRBD1. V lost 2 bases, J lost 3 bases, and 3 bases stayed unmatched. In germline, CDR1 is MNHEY, CDR2 SVGEGT. This CDR3 is 15 amino acids long.

The chain joins TRBV18 to TRBJ1-3; 8 nucleotides match TRBD1. J was trimmed by 8 bases and V by 3 bases; bases with no gene match: 15. CDR1 and CDR2 from the germline V gene are KGHSH and LQKENI. The CDR3 has 17 residues. The CDR3 reads CASSPVSAQGAVDTIYF. The CDR3 DNA reads as TGTGCCAGCTCACCGGTTTCAGCGCAGGGGGCTGTAGACACCATATATTTT. The complete variable domain, with remaining parts taken from reference TRBV18 and TRBJ1-3, reads NAGVMQNPRHLVRRRGQEARLRCSPMKGHSHVYWYRQLPEEGLKFMVYLQKENIIDESGMPKERFSAEFPKEGPSILRIQQVVRGDSAAYFCASSPVSAQGAVDTIYFGEGSWLTVV.

The chain combines TRBV10-3 with TRBJ1-5; the D gene is possibly TRBD1 (6 bases). This CDR3 is built from 15 residues. Trimming took off 3 bases at V and 0 bases at J, with 9 bases between the two ends. Germline loops: CDR1 ENHRY, CDR2 SYGVKD. In DNA form, the CDR3 reads TGTGCCATCAGTGAAGGGGGATATAGCAATCAGCCCCAGCATTTT. Encoded protein: CAISEGGYSNQPQHF.

This clone was recorded a few times. V is TRBV11-2 and J is TRBJ1-4; 10 bases are a match to TRBD1. The germline V gene encodes CDR1 SGHAT and CDR2 FQNNGV. V lost 8 bases, J lost 5 bases, and 5 bases stayed unmatched. The CDR3 runs 14 residues. CDR3 protein: CASGWDRGNEKLFF. DNA for the CDR3: TGTGCCAGCGGATGGGACAGGGGAAATGAAAAACTGTTTTTT. The variable domain in full, completed from reference TRBV11-2 and TRBJ1-4, reads EAGVAQSPRYKIIEKRQSVAFWCNPISGHATLYWYQQILGQGPKLLIQFQNNGVVDDSQLPKDRFSAERLKGVDSTLKIQPAKLEDSAVYLCASGWDRGNEKLFFGSGTQLSVL.

A single count supports this clone. The chain links TRBV19 to TRBJ1-2; possible D gene TRBD1, 5 bases. With 5 bases removed from V and 4 bases from J, the gap between germline ends came to 8 bases. CDR1 is LNHDA, CDR2 SQIVND, per germline (reference sequence). The length of the CDR3 is 12 residues. This chain's CDR3 is CASSSQGYGYTF. CDR3 in DNA: TGTGCCAGTAGTTCTCAGGGCTATGGCTACACCTTC.